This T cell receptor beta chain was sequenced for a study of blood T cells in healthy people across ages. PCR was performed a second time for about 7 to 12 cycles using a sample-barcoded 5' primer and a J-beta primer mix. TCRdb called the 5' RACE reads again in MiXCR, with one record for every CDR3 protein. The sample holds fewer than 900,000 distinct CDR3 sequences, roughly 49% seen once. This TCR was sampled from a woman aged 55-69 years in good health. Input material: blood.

Here the CDR3 reads CASSLVASPTQYF. The CDR3 nucleotides are TGTGCCAGCAGCTTAGTTGCTAGTCCGACCCAGTACTTC. J is TRBJ2-5 and V is TRBV7-9; D gene unclear. The CDR3 runs to 13 residues. Trimming took off 1 base at V and 7 bases at J, with 10 bases between the two ends. Germline CDR1 is SEHNR and CDR2 is FQNEAQ (reference sequence).